Listed here is a single TCR beta chain. This entry comes from a study of T cells in narcolepsy. V was pared by 0 bases and J by 4 bases, with 16 bases between. Germline V gene lookup returns CDR1 MNHEY and CDR2 SMNVEV (reference sequence). The CDR3 is 17 amino acids. This table comes from immunoSEQ multiplex PCR, and its TCRdb copy is limited to in-frame clones, with some not included. Of roughly 22,000 clones listed, approximately 62% are singletons. The chain is built from TRBV27 and TRBJ2-1; no definite D call. The clonotype comes from a human donor in good health. Material for sequencing was memory (CD45RA-) CD4+ T cells from blood. The CDR3: CASSLSVQPPQYNEQFF. The CDR3 DNA is TGTGCCAGCAGTTTATCGGTTCAGCCACCCCAATACAATGAGCAGTTCTTC.